This TCR beta chain was captured by sequencing in a study of PD-L1 blockade in urothelial cancer. About the research overall: Blood was subjected to analysis at 3 weeks (second dose) and 6 weeks following treatment start. Typically, measured as a median, blood samples had more than 110,000 T cells. Study-wide results and caveats: Below-median blood TCR clonality before treatment forecast better survival.

Time point meaning: peripheral blood 6 weeks after treatment start. Disease in patients was locally advanced or metastatic urothelial carcinoma. As for this clone: Its antigen is unknown.

Germline V gene data show CDR1 as WSHSY and CDR2 as SAAADI. The CDR3 is made up of 15 amino acids. Trimming stripped 2 bases from V and 1 base from J, with 12 bases between. Assay used: immunoSEQ multiplex PCR; TCRdb lists only in-frame clones, some missing. The table includes about 76,000 clones, 75% to 95% detected once. The rearrangement uses TRBV10-2 and TRBJ2-7; possible D gene TRBD1, 5 bases. Sequenced material: PBMCs, taken around atezolizumab (anti-PD-L1) treatment. The sequence was collected from a woman older than 75 with urothelial cancer. The CDR3 sequence is CASSEEGVRSYEQYF. CDR3 in DNA: TGCGCCAGCAGTGAGGAAGGGGTGCGATCCTACGAGCAGTACTTC.